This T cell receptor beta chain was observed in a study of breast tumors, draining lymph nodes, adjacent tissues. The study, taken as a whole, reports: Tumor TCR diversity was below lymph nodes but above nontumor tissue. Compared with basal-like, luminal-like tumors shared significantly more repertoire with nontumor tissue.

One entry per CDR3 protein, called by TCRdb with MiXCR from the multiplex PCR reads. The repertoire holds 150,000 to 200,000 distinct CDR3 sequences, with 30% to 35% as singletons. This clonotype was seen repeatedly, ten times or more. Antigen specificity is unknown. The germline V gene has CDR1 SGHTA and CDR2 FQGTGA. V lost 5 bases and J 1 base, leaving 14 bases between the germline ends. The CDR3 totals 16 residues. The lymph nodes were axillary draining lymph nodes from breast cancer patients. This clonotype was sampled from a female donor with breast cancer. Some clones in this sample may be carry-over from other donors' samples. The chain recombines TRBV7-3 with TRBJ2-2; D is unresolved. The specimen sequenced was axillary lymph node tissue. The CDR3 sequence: CASSDTGTLNTGELFF. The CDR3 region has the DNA TGTGCCAGCAGCGATACCGGAACTCTGAACACCGGGGAGCTGTTTTTT.